One and the same sample provided the 18 T cell receptor beta chains below, sequenced in a study of CD8+ T cells in alopecia areata. This sample's treatment: oral pan-JAK inhibitor, 5-10 mg twice daily. RNA extraction and reverse transcription yielded cDNA as sequencing template. Clones were sequenced by immunoSEQ multiplex PCR, and TCRdb holds only the in-frame ones, with some missing. The repertoire holds about 88,000 clones, with around 47% as singletons. The input for sequencing was CD8+ T cells sorted from blood, taken at week 24, from a patient treated with tofacitinib. The receptors originated from a human donor with alopecia areata.

The chain recombines TRBV7-9 with TRBJ2-3, with 7 bases matching TRBD2. V was clipped by 5 bases and J by 9 bases; unmatched bases: 11. CDR1 and CDR2 (germline): SEHNR, FQNEAQ (reference sequence). This CDR3 contains 14 residues. The CDR3 DNA is TGTGCCAGCAGCCCCCAGGCGGAGCGGGACACGCAGTATTTT. Protein sequence: CASSPQAERDTQYF.

V gene TRBV9 combines with J gene TRBJ1-2; D not resolved. This CDR3 has 14 residues. In germline, CDR1 is SGDLS, CDR2 YYNGEE. V lost 0 bases to trimming and J lost 0 bases, with 6 bases between them. CDR3 sequence reads: CASSVAEANYGYTF. The DNA for the CDR3 is TGTGCCAGCAGCGTAGCGGAAGCTAACTATGGCTACACCTTC.

The gene calls are TRBV5-1 and TRBJ2-2; weak D call: TRBD2 (6 bases). V was clipped by 9 bases and J by 3 bases, with 18 bases between them. This CDR3 spans 15 amino acids. Looked up from germline, CDR1 is SGHRS and CDR2 is YFSETQ. The CDR3 reads CANVFGTGDTGELFF. The CDR3 nucleotides are TGCGCCAACGTTTTTGGGACTGGCGACACCGGGGAGCTGTTTTTT.

In its sample, this clone was seen a few times. The chain joins TRBV27 to TRBJ2-7, with a tentative D call TRBD1 (6 bases). Trimming stripped 6 bases from V and 1 base from J, with 10 bases between. The CDR3 sequence is 13 residues long. Per the germline V gene, CDR1 is MNHEY and CDR2 is SMNVEV (reference sequence). CDR3 in amino acids: CASRYRDSYEQYF. In DNA, the CDR3 is TGTGCCAGCAGATACAGGGATTCCTACGAGCAGTACTTC.

This chain connects TRBV30 to TRBJ2-1; 8 nucleotides line up with TRBD2. The CDR3 sequence is 14 residues long. Germline V gene sequence: CDR1 GTSNPN, CDR2 SVGIG (reference sequence). The trim removed 0 bases at V and 6 bases at J, leaving 4 bases unmatched. This CDR3 is CAWSVGAGANEQFF. Written as DNA, the CDR3 is TGTGCCTGGAGTGTCGGAGCGGGAGCCAATGAGCAGTTCTTC.

This clone was recorded once. This rearrangement joins TRBV9 to TRBJ2-5; D might be TRBD2 (6 bases). The CDR3 runs to 14 residues. Germline CDR1 reads SGDLS; CDR2 reads YYNGEE. V lost 0 bases, J lost 3 bases, and 9 bases lay in between. In DNA form, the CDR3 reads TGTGCCAGCAGCGTAGGTAGCGGAGAAGAGACCCAGTACTTC. Amino acids: CASSVGSGEETQYF.

The chain employs TRBV5-1 and TRBJ2-7; 8 nucleotides match TRBD1. The CDR3 sequence is 15 residues long. The germline gives CDR1 SGHRS, CDR2 YFSETQ. V dropped 2 bases and J dropped 2; count of bases not matched to a gene: 6. The CDR3 coding sequence is TGCGCCAGCAGCTTATGGACAGGGCTGACCTACGAGCAGTACTTC. It encodes CASSLWTGLTYEQYF.

The chain employs TRBV9 and TRBJ2-3, with TRBD2 identical over 7 bases. Germline values: CDR1 SGDLS, CDR2 YYNGEE. Trimming took 0 bases from V and 1 from J; bases not matched to a gene: 2. The CDR3 extends over 15 amino acids. This CDR3 is CASSVAGGGTDTQYF. The CDR3 DNA reads as TGTGCCAGCAGCGTAGCGGGAGGTGGCACAGATACGCAGTATTTT.

This clone turned up a few times. The chain carries TRBV25-1 and TRBJ2-2; perhaps TRBD2 as D (5 bases). CDR1 and CDR2 (germline): MGHDK, SYGVNS. Trimming removed 4 bases at V and 3 bases at J, with 9 bases between. The CDR3 sequence is 14 residues long. The CDR3 protein is CASSVLAHTGELFF. Written as DNA, the CDR3 is TGTGCCAGCAGTGTCCTAGCACACACCGGGGAGCTGTTTTTT.

The rearrangement joins TRBV19 to TRBJ2-7; D not certain. Germline V lookup: CDR1 LNHDA, CDR2 SQIVND (reference sequence). V lost 2 bases to trimming and J lost 3 bases, with 8 bases between them. CDR3 length: 13 amino acids. CDR3 bases: TGTGCCAGTAGTATAAGAGCAGTCTACGAGCAGTACTTC. It encodes CASSIRAVYEQYF.

The chain employs TRBV5-1 and TRBJ1-5, with 7 bases fitting TRBD1. This CDR3 spans 15 amino acids. The junction had 7 bases not matched to a gene; V was cut back by 0 bases and J by 7 bases. Looked up from germline, CDR1 is SGHRS and CDR2 is YFSETQ. The CDR3 coding sequence is TGCGCCAGCAGCTTGGAGGGGGCGACCGGACAGCCCCAGCATTTT. Translated, it gives CASSLEGATGQPQHF.

This clone was seen more than once but under ten times. The chain carries TRBV29-1 and TRBJ1-2; weak D call: TRBD1 (5 bases). Trimming shortened V by 7 bases and J by 2 bases, and 11 bases separated the two germline ends. Germline CDR1 and CDR2: SQVTM and ANQGSEA. CDR3 length: 12 amino acids. The DNA for the CDR3 is TGCAGCGCCCCTCAGGGAAACTATGGCTACACCTTC. Its protein is CSAPQGNYGYTF.

This clone was observed a few times. The rearrangement joins TRBV29-1 to TRBJ1-1, with TRBD1 identical over 9 bases. The CDR3 extends over 12 amino acids. Germline assignment: CDR1 SQVTM and CDR2 ANQGSEA. V dropped 5 bases and J dropped 11; count of bases not matched to a gene: 9. DNA for the CDR3: TGCAGCGTTACAACAGGGGGCGTCGGGGCTTTCTTT. Translating gives CSVTTGGVGAFF. Drawing the rest from reference TRBV29-1 and TRBJ1-1, the complete variable domain is SAVISQKPSRDICQRGTSLTIQCQVDSQVTMMFWYRQQPGQSLTLIATANQGSEATYESGFVIDKFPISRPNLTFSTLTVSNMSPEDSSIYLCSVTTGGVGAFFGQGTRLTVV.

The V call is TRBV30, the J call TRBJ2-1, with TRBD2 matching over 7 bases. J lost 2 bases, V lost 3 bases, and 10 bases had no gene match. CDR1 and CDR2 (germline): GTSNPN, SVGIG (reference sequence). The CDR3 extends over 16 amino acids. The CDR3 reads CAWSGGDYPAYNEQFF. The CDR3 DNA reads TGTGCCTGGAGCGGAGGGGACTATCCAGCCTACAATGAGCAGTTCTTC.

V gene TRBV6-5 combines with J gene TRBJ1-2, with D tentatively TRBD1 (5 bases). Trimming removed 4 bases at V and 6 bases at J, with 18 bases between. The germline V gene encodes CDR1 MNHEY and CDR2 SVGAGI. The length of the CDR3 is 15 residues. The CDR3, as DNA: TGTGCCAGCAGTTGGGACGGACCAGAGAATGATGGCTACACCTTC. Translated, it gives CASSWDGPENDGYTF.

This clone was seen more than once but under ten times. For the CDR3, the DNA is TGTGCCAGCAGCCCCCGGACTAGCGGGAGGGGAGAGCAGTACTTC. It encodes CASSPRTSGRGEQYF. J is TRBJ2-7 and V is TRBV13; TRBD2 aligns across 15 bases. CDR3 length: 15 residues. CDR1 is PRHDT and CDR2 is FYEKMQ in the germline V gene (reference sequence). V was clipped by 5 bases and J by 7 bases; unmatched bases: 6.

This clone was detected a few times. The chain uses TRBV14 and TRBJ1-2, with D unclear. The CDR3 covers 15 residues. CDR1 is SGHDN, CDR2 FVKESK, per germline. V lost 0 bases, J lost 0 bases, and 8 bases lay in between. Here the CDR3 reads CASSQDTRTNYGYTF. CDR3 coding DNA: TGTGCCAGCAGCCAAGATACCAGGACTAACTATGGCTACACCTTC.

The gene calls are TRBV27 and TRBJ2-7; D not certain. The V gene lost 3 bases and the J gene lost 2 bases, with 11 bases spanning the gap. In germline, CDR1 is MNHEY, CDR2 SMNVEV (reference sequence). The CDR3 loop spans 14 amino acids. CDR3 in DNA: TGTGCCAGCAGTTTTGGTCAGGCCACCTACGAGCAGTACTTC. Its translation is CASSFGQATYEQYF.